This note documents a single T cell receptor (beta chain) sequence. Its antigen has not been determined. The record has no base qualities; no much larger clone is one base away. Other DNA sequences in the same sample also yield this CDR3. This sample is part of a study of blood T cell repertoires in COVID-19 (dated by TCRdb to between 2020 and 2021). For context, the study as a whole: The collaborator samples originated in the United States, Italy and Spain and spanned the acute and convalescent phases of COVID-19. The samples were drawn from the first 160 participants of the ongoing ImmuneRACE study and from roughly 1,300 subjects provided by 6 global collaborators. A de-identified subject ID, COVID-19 status, age in years and sex were almost always included in the sample metadata. Deeply sampled blood TCRbeta repertoires from subjects exposed to, actively infected with, or recovered from COVID-19 were included in the dataset. Where HLA class I and class II types were available, the types were taken from metadata supplied by the sample provider, not from assay-based typing. A freely available public database, intended as a resource for researchers studying the immune response to SARS-CoV-2, is where the repertoires were released. The prospective study material was composed of cDNA or gDNA derived from T cells, B-cell-depleted T cells, or PBMCs.

Paper-wide results and their limitations: How much clinical and demographic metadata was included differed by source and by participant, and the metadata was provided uncurated.

One collaborating source in Seattle enrolled patients during active infection and followed them longitudinally through the course of disease. Whole blood was collected in K2EDTA tubes by collaborating institutions according to the institutions' own protocols. For TCRbeta analysis, collaborators shipped samples in one of three forms: frozen whole blood, isolated PBMCs, or DNA extracted from either of those sample types. TCRbeta CDR3 regions were amplified from genomic DNA by means of the immunoSEQ Assay, a bias-controlled multiplex PCR. Per the source publication's procedure: Within the assay, amplification of reference gene primers was used to estimate how many nucleated cells each sample contained. To quantify the absolute abundance of each unique TCRbeta CDR3 rearrangement, sequence reads were collapsed and filtered. For each sample, productive Simpson clonality was calculated by taking the square root of Simpson's diversity index across productive rearrangements. This immuneACCESS table, as held by TCRdb, lists in-frame sequences with V and J called but not all clones. Of the missing ones, under half trace to an unresolved V gene in checked studies; the others have no known cause. From that table come the V and J calls and clone size; the DNA was used to work out D and trimming. The sample includes 430,000 or so clones, with over 85% observed a single time. The ten largest make up 0.65% to 1% of the sample.

Trimming takes 3 bases off V and 5 bases off J; junction bases not matched to a gene: 3. Sequences KGHDR (CDR1) and SFDVKD (CDR2) are obtained from the germline V gene. Inclusive of the bounding cysteine and phenylalanine, the CDR3 is 15 residues long. The read is trimmed to its CDR3 DNA, 45 bases read in frame from base 1. The sequenced sample was peripheral blood. The rearrangement joined TRBV24-1 to TRBJ2-1; 10 bases in the junction line up with TRBD1. The receptor was derived from a man between 18 and 35 years old with COVID-19, enrolled during active disease. The DNA is as follows: TGTGCCACCAGTGATCCGGGACAGGGGAACAATGAGCAGTTCTTC. This encodes CATSDPGQGNNEQFF.